The TCR beta chain described here comes from a study of T cell responses to AZD1222 COVID-19 vaccine. The study, taken as a whole, reports: Researchers report vaccine-associated CD4 TCRs spanning spike, with dominance at 160-218 and 743-854. Females made up more of the donors, who were largely white British, and clonal diversity may have come out too low. After the peak T cell response, and only then, were repertoires sampled. Spike-specific TCR breadth and depth grew following two AZD1222 doses.

A note on this clone: Its target is unknown.

The germline V gene has CDR1 LGHDT and CDR2 YNNKEL (reference sequence). J lost 4 bases, V lost 8 bases, and 12 bases had no gene match. This CDR3 contains 15 residues. Repertoires were generated with immunoSEQ multiplex PCR, while TCRdb's copy carries only in-frame clones and drops some. The table has about 85,000 clones, approximately 90% seen once. Here the sequenced sample was peripheral blood, taken on day 0 of AZD1222 vaccination. V is TRBV3-1 (or the pseudogene TRBV3-2) and J is TRBJ2-3; 7 bases are shared with TRBD1. The sequence derives from an adult in good health. This chain's CDR3 is CASAELGQGADTQYF. The CDR3 region has the DNA TGTGCCAGCGCGGAGCTGGGCCAGGGGGCAGATACGCAGTATTTT.